Below, 14 T cell receptor beta chains from the same sample are listed, as sequenced in a study of T cell repertoires in cytomegalovirus infection (dated by TCRdb to between 2018 and 2021). Reads for this sample came from an Illumina HiSeq 1500. Using fastp trimming at Q25 and MiXCR clonotype assembly, TCRdb reanalyzed the public sequencing data and kept in-frame beta chains. CDR3 protein sequences are deduplicated, and each keeps its most common genes and DNA. This sample comprises some 220,000 distinct CDR3 sequences, approximately 6.7% of them detected only once. Less than 7.5% of the sample belongs to the ten largest clones. The sequencing sample was made of PBMCs. These receptors were obtained from a human donor in good health (CMV status not recorded). Some clones in this sample may be carry-over from other donors' samples.

This clonotype has ten or more counts. This chain links TRBV12-5 with TRBJ1-1; D remains ambiguous. The CDR3 contains 12 residues. With 2 bases removed from V and 7 bases from J, the gap between germline ends came to 8 bases. Germline assignment: CDR1 LGHNT and CDR2 FRNRAP. The DNA for the CDR3 is TGTGCTAGTGGTTTGATGGCGGGTGAAGCTTTCTTT. As protein: CASGLMAGEAFF.

This clonotype showed up many times. The chain joins TRBV6-1 to TRBJ1-3; 8 bases fit TRBD1. The germline CDR1 and CDR2 sequences are MNHNS and SASEGT. The CDR3 contains 14 residues. Trimming removed 6 bases from V and 2 bases from J; junction bases left unmatched: 3. CDR3: CASRTGAAGNTIYF. CDR3 bases: TGTGCCAGCAGGACAGGGGCGGCTGGAAACACCATATATTTT.

The chain's CDR3 is CSARAIRGGELFF. In nucleotides, the CDR3 is TGCAGTGCTAGAGCGATCCGGGGTGGGGAGCTGTTTTTT. This chain joins TRBV20-1 and TRBJ2-2; possible D gene TRBD2, 5 bases. CDR3 length: 13 amino acids. The ends were cut back, 1 base at V and 8 bases at J, with 11 bases in the middle. CDR1 DFQATT and CDR2 SNEGSKA come from the germline V gene (reference sequence).

As for this clonotype: One base away lies a much larger clone, so this may be a sequencing read error. The chain is built from TRBV6-2 or TRBV6-3 and TRBJ2-7; D is unclear. Trimming took off 5 bases at V and 6 bases at J, with 8 bases between the two ends. This CDR3 is built from 11 residues. The germline gives CDR1 MNHEY, CDR2 SVGEGT. Written as DNA, the CDR3 is TGTGCCAGCAGTGACGCCTGCGAGCAGTACTTC. Its protein product is CASSDACEQYF.

This clonotype was counted between two and nine times. The genes are TRBV20-1 and TRBJ2-7; 10 nucleotides line up with TRBD2. Losses at the gene ends were 6 bases for V and 5 bases for J; bases not matched to a gene: 10. The CDR3 spans 14 residues. The V gene's germline CDR1 is DFQATT and CDR2 SNEGSKA (reference sequence). CDR3 sequence: CSARGLAGVHEQYF. The CDR3 DNA sequence: TGCAGTGCCCGGGGGCTAGCGGGGGTTCACGAGCAGTACTTC.

This clonotype was counted ten times or more. The rearrangement joins TRBV5-1 to TRBJ1-1; the D gene is possibly TRBD1 (5 bases). Germline CDR1 is SGHRS and CDR2 is YFSETQ. The germline V and J ends were trimmed by 2 bases and 0 bases, with 14 bases remaining between them. The CDR3 extends over 16 amino acids. The CDR3 is CASSFGLRDMNTEAFF. Written as DNA, the CDR3 is TGCGCCAGCAGCTTTGGCCTCAGGGATATGAACACTGAAGCTTTCTTT.

This clonotype appeared many times. This chain uses TRBV12-3 or TRBV12-4 with TRBJ2-1, with D possibly being TRBD2 (7 bases). The CDR3 length is 14 residues. Trimming shortened V by 2 bases and J by 10 bases, and 15 bases separated the two germline ends. As DNA, the CDR3 is TGTGCCAGCAGTTTATTAGGGGGGGGCGGCGAGCAGTTCTTC. Translation gives CASSLLGGGGEQFF.

This clonotype occurred many times. The chain links TRBV27 to TRBJ1-2; D not certain. This CDR3 has 16 amino acids. Germline V gene lookup returns CDR1 MNHEY and CDR2 SMNVEV (reference sequence). V lost 5 bases and J 8 bases, leaving 24 bases between the germline ends. This chain's CDR3 is CASSTTAGLFSKGYTF. As DNA, the CDR3 is TGTGCCAGCAGTACGACGGCCGGTCTCTTCTCGAAGGGCTACACCTTC.

At least ten counts were recorded for this clonotype. The chain has TRBV20-1 and TRBJ1-3; D is unclear. V lost 5 bases and J 4 bases, leaving 15 bases between the germline ends. There are 14 residues in the CDR3. Looked up from germline, CDR1 is DFQATT and CDR2 is SNEGSKA (reference sequence). CDR3 sequence reads: CSALTLLAGNTIYF. CDR3 bases: TGCAGTGCTTTGACACTCCTGGCCGGAAACACCATATATTTT.

This clonotype was detected ten times or more. The CDR3 bases are TGTGCCAGCTCACCCCAGGGCGGCAGTAAGAACACTGAAGCTTTCTTT. Translation: CASSPQGGSKNTEAFF. The rearrangement uses TRBV18 and TRBJ1-1, with D possibly TRBD1 on 5 matching bases. The CDR3 is 16 amino acids. The germline V gene has CDR1 KGHSH and CDR2 LQKENI. V was clipped by 3 bases and J by 1 base, with 15 bases between them. Full variable domain (rest looked up from reference TRBV18 and TRBJ1-1): NAGVMQNPRHLVRRRGQEARLRCSPMKGHSHVYWYRQLPEEGLKFMVYLQKENIIDESGMPKERFSAEFPKEGPSILRIQQVVRGDSAAYFCASSPQGGSKNTEAFFGQGTRLTVV.

This clonotype has a count of ten or more. The V gene is TRBV10-3, the J gene TRBJ2-1; a weak D match, TRBD1 (5 bases). Per the germline V gene, CDR1 is ENHRY and CDR2 is SYGVKD. Trimming removed 0 bases at V and 6 bases at J, with 12 bases between. This CDR3 region has 15 residues. The CDR3, as DNA: TGTGCCATCAGTGAGTCGGGGCTAGATGGCAATGAGCAGTTCTTC. It yields the protein CAISESGLDGNEQFF.

This clonotype was recorded at least ten times. This chain links TRBV7-8 with TRBJ1-5, with D unclear. Germline V gives CDR1 SGHVS, CDR2 FQNEAQ. This CDR3 is 12 amino acids long. V lost 3 bases to trimming and J lost 3 bases, with 3 bases between them. The CDR3 sequence: CASSLTNQPQHF. The CDR3 DNA reads as TGTGCCAGCAGCTTGACCAATCAGCCCCAGCATTTT.

This clonotype was seen many times. The chain recombines TRBV2 with TRBJ2-5; TRBD1 matches at 7 bases. The CDR3 is 14 residues long. CDR1 is SNHLY, CDR2 FYNNEI, per germline. J lost 2 bases, V lost 4 bases, and 4 bases had no gene match. The CDR3 nucleotides are TGTGCCAGCAGTGCCGAGGGACAGCAAGAGACCCAGTACTTC. This encodes CASSAEGQQETQYF.

This clonotype was counted ten times or more. This sequence joins TRBV7-2 and TRBJ2-2; perhaps TRBD2 as D (6 bases). The V gene's germline CDR1 is SGHTA and CDR2 FQGNSA. V was clipped by 7 bases and J by 7 bases, with 16 bases between them. The CDR3 has 14 amino acids. CDR3 amino acids: CASTPSAGGGELFF. CDR3 DNA sequence: TGTGCCAGCACCCCTAGCGCCGGGGGCGGGGAGCTGTTTTTT.